Listed below are T cell receptor beta chains from one sample, sequenced in a study of cytomegalovirus exposure and HLA in healthy donors. The data were produced by immunoSEQ multiplex PCR, yet TCRdb's version contains in-frame clones alone and is incomplete. The sample consists of 260,000 or so clones, 87% of them appearing once. The sample comprised PBMCs. The origin of the receptors is a man aged 18-30 years in good health and CMV-seronegative. Each CDR3 is given with its conserved first and last residue. Each record gives: J gene, V gene, CDR3 protein.

J: TRBJ1-5
V: TRBV28
CDR3: CASSFAGNQPQHF

J: TRBJ1-3
V: TRBV5-4
CDR3: CASSLLGQGAGNTIYF

J: TRBJ2-7
V: TRBV6-5
CDR3: CASSYSSRGLHEQYF

J: TRBJ2-7
V: TRBV4-1
CDR3: CASSRDRRNYEQYF

J: TRBJ2-5
V: TRBV5-8
CDR3: CASSLWGTGTETQYF

J: TRBJ2-6
V: TRBV7-3
CDR3: CASSPNPGANVLTF

J: TRBJ2-4
V: TRBV28
CDR3: CASSLKGLGIQYF

J: TRBJ2-7
V: TRBV4-2
CDR3: CASSHTSTSADYEQYF

J: TRBJ1-3
V: TRBV6-5
CDR3: CASRYRAKGNTIYF

J: TRBJ1-2
V: TRBV28
CDR3: CASSFRDADGYTF

J: TRBJ2-7
V: TRBV7-9
CDR3: CASSLAGTSNEQYF

J: TRBJ2-3
V: TRBV19
CDR3: CASSIAGGTASTDTQYF

J: TRBJ2-7
V: TRBV5-1
CDR3: CASSLGQGNSEQYF

J: TRBJ2-5
V: TRBV27
CDR3: CASRRTPVPGAGLETQYF

J: TRBJ2-7
V: TRBV27
CDR3: CASSLYGTRSYEQYF

J: TRBJ2-5
V: TRBV28
CDR3: CASGQKRGLAGGWETQYF

J: TRBJ2-5
V: TRBV18
CDR3: CASSPGQQETQYF

J: TRBJ2-7
V: TRBV18
CDR3: CASSPPNSGQGNEQYF

J: TRBJ1-4
V: TRBV7-2
CDR3: CASSLAAGDKLFF

J: TRBJ1-6
V: TRBV6-6
CDR3: CASSYSTRGSPLHF

J: TRBJ1-2
V: TRBV6-1
CDR3: CASSAGLGYTF

J: TRBJ2-7
V: TRBV28
CDR3: CASSLFSGQSYEQYF

J: TRBJ1-2
V: TRBV9
CDR3: CASSEQGYYGYTF

J: TRBJ1-2
V: TRBV7-2
CDR3: CASSRSGAYGYTF

J: TRBJ2-3
V: TRBV7-2
CDR3: CASRRAGRATDTQYF

J: TRBJ2-2
V: TRBV5-4
CDR3: CASSRRSGPNTGELFF

J: TRBJ1-1
V: TRBV7-9
CDR3: CASSFYEQRNTEAFF

J: TRBJ2-7
V: TRBV19
CDR3: CASSIMGGEQYF

J: TRBJ1-2
V: TRBV14
CDR3: CASSPGQGALYYGYTF

J: TRBJ2-1
V: TRBV9
CDR3: CASTPTSSYNEQFF

J: TRBJ2-7
V: TRBV7-9
CDR3: CASSLTGSGSYEQYF

J: TRBJ1-5
V: TRBV2
CDR3: CASRDNNQPQHF

J: TRBJ2-7
V: TRBV18
CDR3: CASSSTGLAYEQYF

J: TRBJ2-1
V: TRBV9
CDR3: CASSVVPSDEQFF

J: TRBJ2-1
V: TRBV6-5
CDR3: CASSYRGYNEQFF

J: TRBJ1-1
V: TRBV28
CDR3: CASSLSPLEAFF

J: TRBJ2-3
V: TRBV5-6
CDR3: CASSLWRTDTQYF

J: TRBJ2-7
V: TRBV5-8
CDR3: CASTPGGLNEQYF

J: TRBJ2-7
V: TRBV2
CDR3: CASSLAGGGVYEQYF

J: TRBJ2-5
V: TRBV6-4
CDR3: CASSGRVGQETQYF

J: TRBJ2-2
V: TRBV2
CDR3: CASIAQGTGELFF

J: TRBJ1-5
V: TRBV9
CDR3: CASSQGGGSNQPQHF

J: TRBJ2-7
V: TRBV13
CDR3: CASSLGGLDYEQYF

J: TRBJ1-6
V: TRBV7-2
CDR3: CASSSTGGSPLHF

J: TRBJ1-1
V: TRBV2
CDR3: CAMATGGRTEAFF

J: TRBJ2-1
V: TRBV28
CDR3: CASSLRKREGYEQFF

J: TRBJ2-1
V: TRBV5-1
CDR3: CASSSELAGSYNEQFF

J: TRBJ2-2
V: TRBV7-8
CDR3: CASSLPASGAGELFF

J: TRBJ2-1
V: TRBV7-9
CDR3: CASSKLAGRGNEQFF

J: TRBJ2-3
V: TRBV9
CDR3: CASSARGNTDTQYF

J: TRBJ1-1
V: TRBV6-1
CDR3: CASSENPGGAFF

J: TRBJ1-1
V: TRBV2
CDR3: CASSETGADNTEAFF

J: TRBJ2-3
V: TRBV27
CDR3: CASSLYSRDTQYF

J: TRBJ2-2
V: TRBV7-2
CDR3: CASSFPSSGTENTGELFF

J: TRBJ1-5
V: TRBV2
CDR3: CASGAGGNSNQPQHF

J: TRBJ2-1
V: TRBV28
CDR3: CASSPQLAGKWNEQFF

J: TRBJ2-3
V: TRBV13
CDR3: CASSPQEAGTDTQYF

J: TRBJ1-4
V: TRBV2
CDR3: CASRLGFQGAEKLFF

J: TRBJ2-2
V: TRBV5-6
CDR3: CASSTDRGPFANTGELFF